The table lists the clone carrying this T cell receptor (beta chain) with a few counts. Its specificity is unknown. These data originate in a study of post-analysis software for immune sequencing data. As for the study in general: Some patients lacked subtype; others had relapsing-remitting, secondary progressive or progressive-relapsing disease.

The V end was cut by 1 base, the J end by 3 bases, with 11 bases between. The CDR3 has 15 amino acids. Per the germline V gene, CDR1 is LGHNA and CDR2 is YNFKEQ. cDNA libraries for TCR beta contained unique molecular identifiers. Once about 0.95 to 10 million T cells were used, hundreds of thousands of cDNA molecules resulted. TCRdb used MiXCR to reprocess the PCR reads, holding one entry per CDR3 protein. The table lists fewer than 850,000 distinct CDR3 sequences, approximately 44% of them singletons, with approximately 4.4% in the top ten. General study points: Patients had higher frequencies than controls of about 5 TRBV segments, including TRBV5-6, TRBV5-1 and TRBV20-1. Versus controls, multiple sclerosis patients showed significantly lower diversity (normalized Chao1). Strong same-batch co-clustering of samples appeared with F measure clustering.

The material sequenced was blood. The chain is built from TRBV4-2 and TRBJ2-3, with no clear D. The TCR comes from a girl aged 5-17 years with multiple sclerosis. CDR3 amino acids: CASSQVPGRTDTQYF. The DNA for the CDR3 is TGTGCCAGCAGCCAAGTCCCAGGTCGGACAGATACGCAGTATTTT.